The rows below give T cell receptor beta chains drawn from one sample of a study of CD8+CD57+ T cells in acquired aplastic anemia. TCRdb independently ran MiXCR on the reads; one entry per CDR3 protein. Of roughly 180,000 distinct CDR3 sequences in the sample, about 60% were seen once. Input material: sorted CD4+, CD8+, or CD8+CD57+ T cells (not recorded which) from PBMCs. All receptors derive from a human donor with aplastic anemia. CDR3s include the opening cysteine and the closing phenylalanine or tryptophan. The D gene is left open where the match is weak. Size tells how often a clone was seen (once, few, many) or the class of an expanded clone, and some rows leave it out.

>TRBV10-3|TRBD1|16|TRBJ1-5|NA
CAISAVDRASNQPQHF
TGTGCCATCAGTGCCGTCGACAGGGCTAGCAATCAGCCCCAGCATTTT
>TRBV24-1|NA|15|TRBJ2-3|NA
CATSERSAGTDTQYF
TGTGCCACCAGTGAGCGGAGCGCGGGCACAGATACGCAGTATTTT
>TRBV2|NA|13|TRBJ2-7|NA
CASSSLGYYEQYF
TGTGCCAGCAGCTCTTTAGGTTACTACGAGCAGTACTTC
>TRBV24-1|NA|11|TRBJ2-1|few
CATSLSGEQFF
TGTGCCACCAGTTTATCAGGAGAGCAGTTCTTC
>TRBV12-5|NA|14|TRBJ1-1|many
CASVSQGKNTEAFF
TGTGCTAGTGTCTCACAGGGAAAGAACACTGAAGCTTTCTTT
>TRBV25-1|TRBD1|17|TRBJ2-7|NA
CASALPFRKGALDEQYF
TGTGCCAGCGCGTTACCATTTCGGAAGGGGGCATTAGACGAGCAGTACTTC
>TRBV5-1|NA|14|TRBJ1-1|NA
CASSFAFGETEAFF
TGCGCCAGCAGCTTTGCATTCGGTGAAACTGAAGCTTTCTTT
>TRBV12-3/TRBV12-4|NA|16|TRBJ2-1|many
CASSSSGEVSYNEQFF
TGTGCCAGCAGTTCGTCCGGGGAGGTCTCCTACAATGAGCAGTTCTTC
>TRBV7-2|NA|13|TRBJ2-3|NA
CASSLAGERAQYF
TGTGCCAGCAGCTTAGCGGGGGAGAGGGCGCAGTATTTT
>TRBV7-2|TRBD2|16|TRBJ2-7|NA
CASSLAETSPTYEQYF
TGTGCCAGCAGCTTAGCGGAGACTAGCCCCACCTACGAGCAGTACTTC
>TRBV29-1|TRBD1|16|TRBJ1-2|few
CSALDPDRAPNYGYTF
TGCAGCGCCCTAGACCCGGACAGGGCCCCTAACTATGGCTACACCTTC
>TRBV20-1|TRBD2|16|TRBJ2-1|few
CSANGLAGTAYNEQFF
TGCAGTGCCAATGGACTAGCGGGAACAGCCTACAATGAGCAGTTCTTC
>TRBV24-1|NA|15|TRBJ2-3|NA
CATSITGPSTDTQYF
TGTGCCACCTCCATAACGGGCCCTAGCACAGACACGCAGTATTTT
>TRBV7-9|NA|13|TRBJ1-2|many
CAGENSLNYGYTF
TGTGCCGGGGAGAACAGCCTTAACTATGGCTACACCTTC
>TRBV15|TRBD2|16|TRBJ2-3|many
CATSRDRGGRVDTQYF
TGTGCCACCAGCAGAGATCGGGGGGGGAGGGTAGATACGCAGTATTTT
>TRBV5-1|TRBD1|16|TRBJ1-1|many
CASSLGQGSMNTEAFF
TGCGCCAGCAGCTTGGGACAGGGATCCATGAACACTGAAGCTTTCTTT
>TRBV6-1|NA|16|TRBJ1-2|NA
CASSQISTGPGDGYTF
TGTGCCAGCAGCCAAATATCGACTGGTCCGGGGGATGGCTACACCTTC
>TRBV20-1|TRBD1|15|TRBJ2-2|once
CSARTGGLNTGELFF
TGCAGTGCTAGGACAGGGGGCCTGAACACCGGGGAGCTGTTTTTT
>TRBV20-1|NA|15|TRBJ2-7|NA
CSARDTGGGSYEQYF
TGCAGTGCTAGAGATACTGGAGGGGGAAGTTACGAGCAGTACTTC
>TRBV4-1|NA|16|TRBJ1-4|many
CASSQDPAGPNEKLFF
TGCGCCAGCAGCCAAGATCCGGCGGGCCCCAATGAAAAACTGTTTTTT
>TRBV12-3/TRBV12-4|NA|13|TRBJ2-7|few
CASSPGGTVEQYF
TGTGCCAGCAGCCCTGGGGGAACTGTCGAGCAGTACTTC
>TRBV10-3|NA|12|TRBJ2-3|many
CAIKGGQAAQYF
TGTGCCATCAAGGGTGGGCAGGCAGCGCAGTATTTT
>TRBV7-2|NA|15|TRBJ2-3|NA
CASSFGQGIADTQYF
TGTGCCAGCAGCTTTGGTCAGGGTATCGCAGATACGCAGTATTTT
>TRBV10-3|TRBD1|17|TRBJ2-6|NA
CATYPGTGSTGANVLTF
TGTGCCACCTACCCCGGGACAGGGTCAACGGGGGCCAACGTCCTGACTTTC
>TRBV7-9|NA|13|TRBJ2-7|NA
CASSFENSYEQYF
TGTGCCAGCAGCTTCGAAAACAGCTACGAGCAGTACTTC
>TRBV7-9|NA|14|TRBJ1-1|NA
CASSFKAVNTEAFF
TGTGCCAGCAGCTTCAAAGCGGTAAACACTGAAGCTTTCTTT
>TRBV6-5|TRBD1|14|TRBJ1-6|once
CASSRDRVRSPLHF
TGTGCCAGCAGCCGGGACAGGGTTCGGTCACCCCTCCACTTT
>TRBV5-1|TRBD2|15|TRBJ2-3|NA
CASSAGTSGTNTQYF
TGCGCCAGCAGCGCGGGGACTAGCGGGACCAATACGCAGTATTTT
>TRBV10-3|TRBD2|13|TRBJ2-1|few
CATLAGVNNEQFF
TGTGCCACCCTAGCGGGGGTCAACAATGAGCAGTTCTTC
>TRBV2|TRBD2|12|TRBJ2-1|NA
CASKTSGGEQFF
TGTGCCAGCAAAACTAGCGGGGGTGAGCAGTTCTTC
>TRBV20-1|NA|13|TRBJ1-5|NA
CSARAAGNQPQHF
TGCAGTGCTAGGGCGGCGGGGAATCAGCCCCAGCATTTT
>TRBV27|NA|14|TRBJ2-7|NA
CASSLRSFTYEQYF
TGTGCCAGCAGTTTAAGGAGTTTTACCTACGAGCAGTACTTC
>TRBV28|NA|13|TRBJ1-6|few
CASTGGYNSPLHF
TGTGCCAGCACCGGGGGTTATAATTCACCCCTCCACTTT
>TRBV10-3|NA|13|TRBJ1-1|many
CAIRVKLDTEAFF
TGTGCCATCAGGGTAAAGTTGGACACTGAAGCTTTCTTT
>TRBV10-2|NA|13|TRBJ1-4|NA
CASSEKRNEKLFF
TGCGCCAGCAGTGAGAAGCGAAATGAAAAACTGTTTTTT